This TCR beta chain is from a study of cytomegalovirus exposure and HLA in healthy donors. In the PCR, 60 Vbeta and 13 Jbeta primers were used. Produced via immunoSEQ multiplex PCR; TCRdb's table is partial and in-frame only. The sample contains about 96,000 clones, about four fifths of which appear only once. The CDR3 length is 14 residues. Germline-derived CDR1 and CDR2 are GTSNPN and SVGIG (reference sequence). The J segment lost 9 bases and the V segment lost 2 bases, leaving 12 bases of the junction unmatched. Sequenced sample: PBMCs. This receptor was obtained from a female donor in good health and CMV-seropositive. The rearrangement joins TRBV30 to TRBJ2-7, with 8 bases fitting TRBD1. CDR3 region: CAWSRLQGAHVQYF. CDR3 DNA sequence: TGTGCCTGGAGTAGGTTGCAGGGGGCGCATGTGCAGTACTTC.